The 15 T cell receptor beta chains listed next were all sequenced from one sample in a study of Ad26.COV2.S vaccination and SARS-CoV-2 variants. Only in-frame clones appear in the TCRdb table, and some are missing; sequencing was by immunoSEQ multiplex PCR. This sample has more than 150,000 clones, with around 88% found just once. Sequenced here: peripheral blood, sampled after recovery from COVID-19. Receptors originate from a human donor who had recovered from COVID-19.

The chain couples TRBV24-1 to TRBJ1-3; D gene unclear. This CDR3 spans 15 amino acids. Germline V gene lookup returns CDR1 KGHDR and CDR2 SFDVKD. Trimming cost V 5 bases and J 7 bases, with 17 bases left between them. The CDR3 nucleotides are TGTGCCACCAGTGGTTTAGTGGTCGTCCCCAACACCATATATTTT. The encoded protein is CATSGLVVVPNTIYF.

The V call is TRBV29-1, the J call TRBJ2-7; 10 positions agree with TRBD1. Germline V CDR1 and CDR2: SQVTM, ANQGSEA. V trimming: 6 bases; J trimming: 3 bases; junction bases outside the gene matches: 8. The CDR3 has 14 amino acids. The CDR3 nucleotides read TGCAGCGTATCGGACAGGGGGAGCTACTACGAGCAGTACTTC. Protein: CSVSDRGSYYEQYF.

This sequence joins TRBV9 and TRBJ1-6; possible D gene TRBD1, 5 bases. V was cut by 0 bases and J by 10 bases, with 11 bases left in between. CDR3 length: 14 amino acids. Germline-derived CDR1 and CDR2 are SGDLS and YYNGEE. The CDR3 loop reads CASSVAVGASPLHF. The CDR3 bases are TGTGCCAGCAGCGTAGCGGTAGGGGCCTCACCCCTCCACTTT.

Worth noting for this clone: A read error may produce the germline difference seen at one junction end. The chain employs TRBV30 and TRBJ1-2; weak D call: TRBD1 (6 bases). This CDR3 spans 10 amino acids. Per germline, CDR1 GTSNPN and CDR2 SVGIG (reference sequence). The DNA of the CDR3 is TGTGCCTGGAGTGTACGGAGGACAGAGTTC. Translation: CAWSVRRTEF.

The gene calls are TRBV5-1 and TRBJ2-5, with a tentative D call TRBD1 (5 bases). Trimming removed 3 bases at V and 3 bases at J, with 15 bases between. CDR1 is SGHRS and CDR2 is YFSETQ in the germline V gene. The CDR3 has 15 residues. The DNA of the CDR3 is TGCGCCAGCAGCTCGCCAGACAGCGCGAAAGAGACCCAGTACTTC. Protein: CASSSPDSAKETQYF.

The V gene is TRBV7-9, the J gene TRBJ2-1; possible D gene TRBD2, 7 bases. Germline CDR1 SEHNR, CDR2 FQNEAQ (reference sequence). The V and J ends lost 5 bases and 9 bases respectively, with 17 bases between them. CDR3 length: 14 amino acids. Written as DNA, the CDR3 is TGTGCCAGCAGCCCCCCGGGCGGGGGCGGTGAGCAGTTCTTC. Residues: CASSPPGGGGEQFF.

V gene TRBV20-1 combines with J gene TRBJ2-1; D gene ambiguous. With 3 bases removed from V and 9 bases from J, the gap between germline ends came to 6 bases. The CDR3 consists of 10 residues. In germline, CDR1 is DFQATT, CDR2 SNEGSKA (reference sequence). The CDR3 bases are TGCAGTGCTAGCCACGCTGAGCAGTTCTTC. Amino acid sequence: CSASHAEQFF.

CDR3 DNA sequence: TGTGCCAGCAGTGAACGGAATCAGCCCCAGCATTTT. It is translated as CASSERNQPQHF. The chain carries TRBV6-1 and TRBJ1-5; D is unresolved. Trimming took off 2 bases at V and 4 bases at J, with 3 bases between the two ends. The CDR3 consists of 12 residues. Germline V gene lookup returns CDR1 MNHNS and CDR2 SASEGT.

The genes are TRBV7-8 and TRBJ1-4, with TRBD1 as a possible D gene (5 bases). This CDR3 is 15 amino acids long. CDR1 is SGHVS and CDR2 is FQNEAQ in the germline V gene. V lost 4 bases and J lost 4, with 13 bases in between. CDR3 sequence (DNA): TGTGCCAGCAGCTCAAGGGGCGGAATTAATGAAAAACTGTTTTTT. It specifies CASSSRGGINEKLFF. Combining the CDR3 with reference TRBV7-8 and TRBJ1-4 gives the whole variable domain GAGVSQSPRYKVAKRGQDVALRCDPISGHVSLFWYQQALGQGPEFLTYFQNEAQLDKSGLPSDRFFAERPEGSVSTLKIQRTQQEDSAVYLCASSSRGGINEKLFFGSGTQLSVL.

The chain recombines TRBV7-2 with TRBJ2-2, with D unclear. Trimming shortened V by 2 bases and J by 1 base, and 8 bases separated the two germline ends. The CDR3 totals 15 residues. Per the germline V gene, CDR1 is SGHTA and CDR2 is FQGNSA. The CDR3 DNA reads TGTGCCAGCAGCTTATGGGCAAGGAACACCGGGGAGCTGTTTTTT. Translation: CASSLWARNTGELFF.

V gene TRBV21-1 combines with J gene TRBJ2-1; TRBD1 reflects the table's D call only, with no check against the DNA. TRBV21-1 is labeled a pseudogene. This CDR3 is built from 15 residues. This chain's CDR3 is CASSKVGQDGNEQFF. The CDR3 coding sequence is TGTGCCAGCAGCAAAGTGGGACAGGATGGCAATGAGCAGTTCTTC.

The rearrangement joins TRBV3-1 (or the pseudogene TRBV3-2) to TRBJ1-2; D is uncertain. Germline V gene data show CDR1 as LGHDT and CDR2 as YNNKEL (reference sequence). The CDR3 spans 15 residues. Trimming stripped 1 base from V and 2 bases from J, with 11 bases between. The CDR3 reads CASSQVLRANYGYTF. CDR3 DNA: TGTGCCAGCAGCCAAGTTCTAAGAGCCAACTATGGCTACACCTTC.

This clone was observed a handful of times. J is TRBJ1-2 and V is TRBV7-9; D unresolved. V dropped 1 base and J dropped 8 bases, with 14 bases sitting between them. Looked up from germline, CDR1 is SEHNR and CDR2 is FQNEAQ (reference sequence). The CDR3 runs to 14 residues. The CDR3 spells CASSLGQGKEGYTF. CDR3 DNA sequence: TGTGCCAGCAGCTTAGGGCAAGGGAAGGAGGGCTACACCTTC.

Details on this clone: One end of the junction fails to match germline, which may point to a read error. The chain combines TRBV18 with TRBJ1-1, with no clear D. CDR3 length: 11 amino acids. Germline loops: CDR1 KGHSH, CDR2 LQKENI. The CDR3 nucleotides are TGTGCCAGCTCCCCACAAACTGAAGCTTTCTTT. This encodes CASSPQTEAFF. Variable domain in full (rest from reference TRBV18 and TRBJ1-1): NAGVMQNPRHLVRRRGQEARLRCSPMKGHSHVYWYRQLPEEGLKFMVYLQKENIIDESGMPKERFSAEFPKEGPSILRIQQVVRGDSAAYFCASSPQTEAFFGQGTRLTVV.

The chain couples TRBV28 to TRBJ2-2; 8 bases are shared with TRBD1. The CDR3 extends over 13 amino acids. V trimming: 6 bases; J trimming: 8 bases; junction bases outside the gene matches: 5. The V gene's germline CDR1 is MDHEN and CDR2 SYDVKM. This CDR3 reads CASRDRALGELFF. DNA for the CDR3: TGTGCCAGCAGGGACAGGGCTCTTGGGGAGCTGTTTTTT.